Presented here are 4 T cell receptor beta chains from one specimen sequenced in a study of T cells in women clearing cervical HPV infection. The data were produced by immunoSEQ multiplex PCR, yet TCRdb's version contains in-frame clones alone and is incomplete. The sample is made up of around 48,000 clones, and the top ten hold around 1.6% of it. What was sequenced was blood buffy coat. The receptors originated from a woman aged 18-69 years with a cervical HPV16 infection that either progressed to CIN3+ or cleared (not recorded which).

This CDR3 reads CASSRDRSSNQPQHF. CDR3 DNA (partial): TGTGCCAGCAGCCGGGACAGGAGCAGCAATCAGCCC. The chain carries TRBV6-2 or TRBV6-3 and TRBJ1-5; 8 bases are shared with TRBD1. The CDR3 extends 3 residues past the end of the read, so its final part is completed from the germline J gene. This CDR3 spans 15 amino acids. V shed 6 bases, J shed 1 base, and the junction held 5 bases outside the gene matches. Germline CDR1 is MNHEY and CDR2 is SVGEGT.

As regards this clone: The read ends 3 residues early relative to the CDR3; the germline J gene fills the gap. This sequence joins TRBV7-3 and TRBJ2-2, with TRBD2 matching over 8 bases. Germline V gene lookup returns CDR1 SGHTA and CDR2 FQGTGA. This CDR3 is built from 15 residues. V shed 2 bases and J 5 bases; nucleotides not matched to a gene: 4. CDR3 bases read: TGTGCCAGCAGCTTAGATCGGGGGGGAACCGGGGAG. This translates into CASSLDRGGTGE. The full CDR3 is CASSLDRGGTGELFF.

A word on this clone: The sequence runs out 3 residues before the end of the CDR3; the remainder is reconstructed from the germline J gene. The chain joins TRBV11-2 to TRBJ1-1; D is unclear. The CDR3 is made up of 13 amino acids. V was shortened by 0 bases and J by 5 bases, with 7 bases between the two germline ends. Germline CDR1 is SGHAT and CDR2 is FQNNGV. Here the CDR3 reads CASSLDRYTEAFF. The CDR3 DNA, read in part, is TGTGCCAGCAGCTTAGACCGGTATACTGAA.

About this clone: The read halts 3 residues ahead of the CDR3 end, with the missing end drawn from the germline J gene. This rearrangement joins TRBV20-1 to TRBJ2-5, with no clear D. The V gene's germline CDR1 is DFQATT and CDR2 SNEGSKA (reference sequence). CDR3 size: 14 residues. Trimming removed 2 bases at V and 4 bases at J, with 14 bases between. The DNA read from the CDR3 is TGCAGTGCTAGAAATAAAGACCCGGGAGAGACC. Translating it yields CSARNKDPGET. The CDR3 reads in full as CSARNKDPGETQYF.